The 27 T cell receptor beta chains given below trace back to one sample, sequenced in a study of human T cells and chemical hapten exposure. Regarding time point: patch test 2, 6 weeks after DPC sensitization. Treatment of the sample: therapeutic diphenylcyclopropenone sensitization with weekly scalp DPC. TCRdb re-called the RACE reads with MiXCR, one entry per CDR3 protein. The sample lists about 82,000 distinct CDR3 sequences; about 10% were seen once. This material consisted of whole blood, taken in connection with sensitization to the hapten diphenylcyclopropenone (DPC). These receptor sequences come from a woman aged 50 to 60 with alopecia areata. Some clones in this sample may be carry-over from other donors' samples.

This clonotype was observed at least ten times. The CDR3 bases are TGCAGTGCTAGAGTCGGTGCTAGCCAAGAGACCCAGTACTTC. This translates into CSARVGASQETQYF. The chain uses TRBV20-1 and TRBJ2-5; D call uncertain. CDR3 length: 14 residues. Germline-derived CDR1 and CDR2 are DFQATT and SNEGSKA (reference sequence). The V and J ends lost 1 base and 1 base respectively, with 10 bases between them.

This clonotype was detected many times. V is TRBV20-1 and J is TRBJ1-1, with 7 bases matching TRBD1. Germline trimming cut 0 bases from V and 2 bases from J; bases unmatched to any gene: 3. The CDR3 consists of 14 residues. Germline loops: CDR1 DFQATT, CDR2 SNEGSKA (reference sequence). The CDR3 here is CSAREDRLNTEAFF. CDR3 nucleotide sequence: TGCAGTGCTAGAGAGGACAGGCTTAACACTGAAGCTTTCTTT.

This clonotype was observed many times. The CDR3: CASSLVRNYGYTF. The CDR3 coding sequence is TGTGCCAGCAGCTTAGTCAGAAACTATGGCTACACCTTC. The chain joins TRBV11-2 to TRBJ1-2; D is undetermined. Trimming removed 1 base from V and 2 bases from J, with 5 bases in between. The CDR3 has 13 amino acids. Germline V gene data show CDR1 as SGHAT and CDR2 as FQNNGV.

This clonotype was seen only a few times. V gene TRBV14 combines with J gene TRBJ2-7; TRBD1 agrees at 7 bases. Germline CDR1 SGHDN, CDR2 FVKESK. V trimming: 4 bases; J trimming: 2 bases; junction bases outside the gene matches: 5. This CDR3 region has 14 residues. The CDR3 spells CASSPRTGPYEQYF. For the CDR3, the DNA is TGTGCCAGCAGCCCGCGGACAGGACCCTACGAGCAGTACTTC.

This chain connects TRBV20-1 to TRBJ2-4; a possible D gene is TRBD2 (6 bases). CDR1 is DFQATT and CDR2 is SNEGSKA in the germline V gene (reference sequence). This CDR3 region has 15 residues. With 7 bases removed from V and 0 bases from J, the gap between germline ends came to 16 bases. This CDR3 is CSVGIPGAAKNIQYF. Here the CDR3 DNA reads TGCAGTGTAGGGATTCCGGGAGCAGCCAAAAACATTCAGTACTTC.

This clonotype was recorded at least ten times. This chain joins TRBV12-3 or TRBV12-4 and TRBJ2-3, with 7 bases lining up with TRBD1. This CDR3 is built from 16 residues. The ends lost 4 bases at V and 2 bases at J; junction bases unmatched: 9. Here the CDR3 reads CASSSAGDRYTDTQYF. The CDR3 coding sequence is TGTGCCAGCAGTTCAGCCGGGGACAGATACACAGATACGCAGTATTTT.

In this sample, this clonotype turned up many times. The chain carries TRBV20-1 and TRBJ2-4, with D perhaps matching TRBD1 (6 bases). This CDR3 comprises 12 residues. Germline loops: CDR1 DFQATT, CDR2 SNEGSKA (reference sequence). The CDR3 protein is CGGGLTENIQYF. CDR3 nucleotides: TGCGGGGGCGGGCTTACCGAAAACATTCAGTACTTC.

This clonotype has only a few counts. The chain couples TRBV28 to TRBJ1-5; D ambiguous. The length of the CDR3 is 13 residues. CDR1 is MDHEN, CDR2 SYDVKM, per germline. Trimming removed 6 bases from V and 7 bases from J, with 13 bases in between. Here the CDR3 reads CASRSQWVQPQHF. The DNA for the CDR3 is TGTGCCAGCAGATCACAGTGGGTACAGCCCCAGCATTTT.

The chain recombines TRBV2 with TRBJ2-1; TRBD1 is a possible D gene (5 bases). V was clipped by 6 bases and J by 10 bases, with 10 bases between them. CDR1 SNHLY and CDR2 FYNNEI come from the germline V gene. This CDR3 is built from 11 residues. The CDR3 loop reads CASSHRTEQFF. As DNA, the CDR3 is TGTGCCAGCAGCCACAGGACAGAGCAGTTCTTC. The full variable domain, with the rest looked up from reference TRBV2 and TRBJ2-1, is EPEVTQTPSHQVTQMGQEVILRCVPISNHLYFYWYRQILGQKVEFLVSFYNNEISEKSEIFDDQFSVERPDGSNFTLKIRSTKLEDSAMYFCASSHRTEQFFGPGTRLTVL.

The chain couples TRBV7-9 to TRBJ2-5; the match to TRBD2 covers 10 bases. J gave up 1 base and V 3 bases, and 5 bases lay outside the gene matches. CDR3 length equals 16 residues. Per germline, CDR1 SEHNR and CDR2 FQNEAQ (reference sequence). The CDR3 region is CASSLDWTSGQETQYF. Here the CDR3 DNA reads TGTGCCAGCAGCTTGGACTGGACTAGCGGCCAAGAGACCCAGTACTTC.

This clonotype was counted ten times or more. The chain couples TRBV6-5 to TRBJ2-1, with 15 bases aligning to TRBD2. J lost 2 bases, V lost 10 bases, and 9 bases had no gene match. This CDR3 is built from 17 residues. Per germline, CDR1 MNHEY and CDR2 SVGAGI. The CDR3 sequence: CATRTGTSGRPYNEQFF. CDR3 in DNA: TGTGCCACCCGGACAGGGACTAGCGGGAGGCCCTACAATGAGCAGTTCTTC.

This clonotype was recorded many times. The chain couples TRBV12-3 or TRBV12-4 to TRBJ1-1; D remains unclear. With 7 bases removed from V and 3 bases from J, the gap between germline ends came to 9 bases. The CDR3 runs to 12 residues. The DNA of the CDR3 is TGTGCCAGCAAGGTTCAGCACACTGAAGCTTTCTTT. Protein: CASKVQHTEAFF.

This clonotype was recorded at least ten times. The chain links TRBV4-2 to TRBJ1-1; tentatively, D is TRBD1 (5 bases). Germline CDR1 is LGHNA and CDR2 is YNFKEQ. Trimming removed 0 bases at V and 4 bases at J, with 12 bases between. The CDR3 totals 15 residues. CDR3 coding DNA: TGTGCCAGCAGCCAAGATCTTGCGGGGCGCACTGAAGCTTTCTTT. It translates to CASSQDLAGRTEAFF.

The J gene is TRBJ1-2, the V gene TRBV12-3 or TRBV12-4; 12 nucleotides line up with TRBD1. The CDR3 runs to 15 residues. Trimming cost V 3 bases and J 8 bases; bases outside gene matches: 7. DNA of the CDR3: TGTGCCAGCAGTTTCGGGACAGGGGGCGAATACGGCTACACCTTC. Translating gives CASSFGTGGEYGYTF.

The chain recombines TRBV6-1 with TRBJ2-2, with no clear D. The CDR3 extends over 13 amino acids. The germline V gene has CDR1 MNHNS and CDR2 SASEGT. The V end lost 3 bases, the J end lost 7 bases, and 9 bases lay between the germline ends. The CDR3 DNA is TGTGCCAGCAGTGAGACCGTTGTCGGGGAGCTGTTTTTT. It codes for CASSETVVGELFF.

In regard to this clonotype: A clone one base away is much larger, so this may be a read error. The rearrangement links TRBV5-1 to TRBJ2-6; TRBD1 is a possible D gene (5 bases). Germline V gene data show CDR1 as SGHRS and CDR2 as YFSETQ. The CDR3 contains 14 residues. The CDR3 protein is CARSSRVGANVLTF. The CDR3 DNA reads TGCGCCAGAAGCTCCAGGGTCGGGGCCAACGTCCTGACTTTC.

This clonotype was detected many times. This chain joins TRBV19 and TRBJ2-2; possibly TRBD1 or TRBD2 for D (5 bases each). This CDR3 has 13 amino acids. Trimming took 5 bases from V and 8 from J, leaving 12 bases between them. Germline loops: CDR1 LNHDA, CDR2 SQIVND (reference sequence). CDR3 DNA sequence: TGTGCCAGTAGTCACGGGACCGGAGGGGAGCTGTTTTTT. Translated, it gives CASSHGTGGELFF.

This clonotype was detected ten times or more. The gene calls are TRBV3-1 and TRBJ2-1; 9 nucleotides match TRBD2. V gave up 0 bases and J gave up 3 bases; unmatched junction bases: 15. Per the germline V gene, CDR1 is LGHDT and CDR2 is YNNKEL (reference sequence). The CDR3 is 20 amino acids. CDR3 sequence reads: CASSQDRGSGRTSLYNEQFF. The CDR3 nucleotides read TGTGCCAGCAGCCAAGATCGAGGGAGCGGGAGGACTTCGCTCTACAATGAGCAGTTCTTC.

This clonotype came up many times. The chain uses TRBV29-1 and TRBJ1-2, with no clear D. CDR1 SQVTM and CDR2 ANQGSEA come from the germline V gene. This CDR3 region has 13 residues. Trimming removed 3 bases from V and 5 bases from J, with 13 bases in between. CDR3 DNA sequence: TGCAGCGTTGATCTCCGGGCCCCATATGGCTACACCTTC. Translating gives CSVDLRAPYGYTF.

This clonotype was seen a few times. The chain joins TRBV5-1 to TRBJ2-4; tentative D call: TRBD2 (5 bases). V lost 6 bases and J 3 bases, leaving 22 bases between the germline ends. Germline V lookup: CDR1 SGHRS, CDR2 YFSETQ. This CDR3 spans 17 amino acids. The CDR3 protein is CASNEGGDSPFKNIQYF. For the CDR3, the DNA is TGCGCCAGCAACGAAGGAGGTGACTCTCCCTTCAAAAACATTCAGTACTTC.

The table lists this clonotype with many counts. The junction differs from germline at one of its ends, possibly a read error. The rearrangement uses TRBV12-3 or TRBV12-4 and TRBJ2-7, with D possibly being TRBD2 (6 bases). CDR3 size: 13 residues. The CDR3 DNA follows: TGTGCCAGCGGCGGGGATACGTGGAAATCCAGGCACTTC. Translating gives CASGGDTWKSRHF.

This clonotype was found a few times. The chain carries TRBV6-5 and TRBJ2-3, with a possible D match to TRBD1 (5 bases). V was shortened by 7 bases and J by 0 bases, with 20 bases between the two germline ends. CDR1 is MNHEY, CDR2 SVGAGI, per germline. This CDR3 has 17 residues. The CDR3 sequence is CASTRNRQPTSTDTQYF. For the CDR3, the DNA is TGTGCCAGCACCAGAAACAGGCAACCAACTAGCACAGATACGCAGTATTTT.

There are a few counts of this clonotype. The CDR3 sequence is CASSYFPGDGPYGYTF. The CDR3, as DNA: TGTGCCAGCAGTTACTTTCCAGGTGACGGGCCCTATGGCTACACCTTC. The V call is TRBV6-2 or TRBV6-3, the J call TRBJ1-2; D gene unclear. This CDR3 contains 16 residues. CDR1 is MNHEY and CDR2 is SVGEGT in the germline V gene. Trimming pared 1 base from V and 4 bases from J, leaving 16 bases between.

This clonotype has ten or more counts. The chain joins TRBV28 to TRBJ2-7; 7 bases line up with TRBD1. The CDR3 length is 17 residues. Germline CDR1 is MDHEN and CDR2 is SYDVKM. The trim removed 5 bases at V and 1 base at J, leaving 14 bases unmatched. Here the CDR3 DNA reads TGTGCCAGCAGTACACCCGGGACAGTCCATAAATCCTACGAGCAGTACTTC. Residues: CASSTPGTVHKSYEQYF.

The CDR3 sequence is CASSGTANPYEQYF. As DNA, the CDR3 is TGCGCCAGCAGTGGGACAGCTAACCCCTACGAGCAGTACTTC. The chain joins TRBV10-1 to TRBJ2-7; tentative D call: TRBD1 (6 bases). CDR1 is WNHNN and CDR2 is SYGVQD in the germline V gene (reference sequence). Trimming removed 4 bases at V and 2 bases at J, with 12 bases between. The CDR3 contains 14 residues.

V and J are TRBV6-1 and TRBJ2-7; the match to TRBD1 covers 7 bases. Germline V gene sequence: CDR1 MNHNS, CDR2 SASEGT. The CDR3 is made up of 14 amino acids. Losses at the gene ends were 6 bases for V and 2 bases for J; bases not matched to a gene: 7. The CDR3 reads CASSRGQSTYEQYF. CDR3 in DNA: TGTGCCAGCAGCAGGGGACAGTCAACCTACGAGCAGTACTTC.

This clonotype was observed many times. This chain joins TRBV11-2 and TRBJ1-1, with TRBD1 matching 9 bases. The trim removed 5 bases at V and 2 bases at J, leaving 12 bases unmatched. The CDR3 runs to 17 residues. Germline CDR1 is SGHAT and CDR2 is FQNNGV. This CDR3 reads CASSPSRQGVANTEAFF. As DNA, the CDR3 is TGTGCCAGCAGCCCGTCTCGACAGGGGGTCGCCAACACTGAAGCTTTCTTT.